The clone carrying this TCR beta chain was seen more than once but under ten times. Its antigen is not known. Expressed TCRB transcripts were sequenced because the isolated RNA had all been reverse transcribed beforehand. Assay: immunoSEQ multiplex PCR; the TCRdb copy retains only in-frame clones and omits some. This table holds 310,000 or so clones, over 14% found once. Via CD45RO/CCR7/CD25/CD127/CD95/CD27, cells of the CD4+ naive, central memory, regulatory and stem cell-like memory subsets were sorted. This record comes from a study of beta chain features in type 1 diabetes. Study context: Examination spanned around 110 million sorted cells from all samples.

Study-level points and caveats: Among type 1 diabetes patients, VDJ junctions had fewer insertions and more deletions. Moderate but significant shortening of TCRB CDR3s was recorded in all four CD4+ subsets from Type 1 diabetes patients. Any role of HLA type in TCRB rearrangement remained unresolved here.

The sequence was obtained from a man aged 18 to 30 with type 1 diabetes. Specimen: naive CD4+ T cells from blood.

This chain's CDR3 is CASSVGGAQGDTQYF. For the CDR3, the DNA is TGTGCCAGCAGCGTAGGAGGAGCGCAGGGAGATACGCAGTATTTT. V gene TRBV9 combines with J gene TRBJ2-3; possible D gene TRBD1, 5 bases. Trimming removed 0 bases at V and 5 bases at J, with 13 bases between. Germline V gives CDR1 SGDLS, CDR2 YYNGEE. The CDR3 sequence is 15 residues long.